The rows below give T cell receptor beta chains drawn from one sample of a study of identical twins. One entry per CDR3 protein, called by TCRdb with MiXCR from the 5' RACE reads. The data show around 490,000 distinct CDR3 sequences, with 13% to 15% seen just once and more than 0.4% held by the top ten. The same sample was also studied in work on yellow fever vaccine responses in identical twins.

Specimen: CD4+ T cells sorted from blood. The receptors stem from a woman aged 18-30 years in good health. Both conserved end residues are part of each CDR3. The order of the fields is J gene, V gene, CDR3 protein.

j_gene: TRBJ2-2; v_gene: TRBV28; CDR3aa: CASREGTGELFF
j_gene: TRBJ2-6; v_gene: TRBV7-9; CDR3aa: CASSEAGSGANVLTF
j_gene: TRBJ2-5; v_gene: TRBV6-1; CDR3aa: CASSSGTRVFRTQYF
j_gene: TRBJ2-1; v_gene: TRBV29-1; CDR3aa: CSVHSQSGGDEQFF
j_gene: TRBJ2-7; v_gene: TRBV5-1; CDR3aa: CASSSDRGRPAEQYF
j_gene: TRBJ2-1; v_gene: TRBV10-3; CDR3aa: CAISEARDRGLVNEQFF
j_gene: TRBJ2-2; v_gene: TRBV7-8; CDR3aa: CANKPGPGVITGELFF
j_gene: TRBJ1-1; v_gene: TRBV6-5; CDR3aa: CASSPPGVEAFF
j_gene: TRBJ2-1; v_gene: TRBV12-3/TRBV12-4; CDR3aa: CASSLALAVHNEQFF
j_gene: TRBJ1-1; v_gene: TRBV20-1; CDR3aa: CSASDRGRYTEAFF
j_gene: TRBJ2-3; v_gene: TRBV20-1; CDR3aa: CSAPARGAGDTQYF
j_gene: TRBJ2-2; v_gene: TRBV7-2; CDR3aa: CASSFSATLTGELFF
j_gene: TRBJ2-5; v_gene: TRBV2; CDR3aa: CASSTWSTPETQYF
j_gene: TRBJ2-3; v_gene: TRBV24-1; CDR3aa: CATSPERTGSVTQYF
j_gene: TRBJ2-3; v_gene: TRBV5-1; CDR3aa: CASSFNRERSSTDTQYF
j_gene: TRBJ2-7; v_gene: TRBV20-1; CDR3aa: CSAQSGSWSYEQYF
j_gene: TRBJ2-5; v_gene: TRBV11-2; CDR3aa: CASSLVSSGGTYLRETQYF
j_gene: TRBJ2-5; v_gene: TRBV7-9; CDR3aa: CASSLEGRSETQYF
j_gene: TRBJ1-1; v_gene: TRBV29-1; CDR3aa: CSATGAGFWAFF
j_gene: TRBJ2-7; v_gene: TRBV4-2; CDR3aa: CATARDSGYEQYF
j_gene: TRBJ1-1; v_gene: TRBV10-3; CDR3aa: CASSLTHNTEAFF
j_gene: TRBJ2-3; v_gene: TRBV9; CDR3aa: CASSVGGTIFSTDTQYF
j_gene: TRBJ2-2; v_gene: TRBV4-1; CDR3aa: CASSQKIAPGLAANTGELFF
j_gene: TRBJ1-6; v_gene: TRBV25-1; CDR3aa: CASSESRYNSPLHF
j_gene: TRBJ1-1; v_gene: TRBV6-5; CDR3aa: CASSYNLAGTEAFF
j_gene: TRBJ2-1; v_gene: TRBV5-1; CDR3aa: CASSLGLHNNEQFF
j_gene: TRBJ2-3; v_gene: TRBV6-4; CDR3aa: CASSQIGGTSTDTQYF
j_gene: TRBJ2-7; v_gene: TRBV5-1; CDR3aa: CASKASGPTYEQYF
j_gene: TRBJ1-1; v_gene: TRBV12-3/TRBV12-4; CDR3aa: CASSLQGGGTEAFF
j_gene: TRBJ1-2; v_gene: TRBV29-1; CDR3aa: CSVGGTGGISSGYTF
j_gene: TRBJ2-2; v_gene: TRBV20-1; CDR3aa: CSARQGWGGELFF
j_gene: TRBJ2-3; v_gene: TRBV7-2; CDR3aa: CASSLSGLTDTQYF
j_gene: TRBJ1-2; v_gene: TRBV29-1; CDR3aa: CSGLDRGDGYTF
j_gene: TRBJ1-5; v_gene: TRBV19; CDR3aa: CASNDREHQPQHF
j_gene: TRBJ2-1; v_gene: TRBV3-1; CDR3aa: CASGGMAYNEQFF
j_gene: TRBJ2-1; v_gene: TRBV29-1; CDR3aa: CSVERLAGHSYNEQFF
j_gene: TRBJ2-1; v_gene: TRBV20-1; CDR3aa: CSAPMLSYNEQFF
j_gene: TRBJ1-4; v_gene: TRBV20-1; CDR3aa: CSYRKEKLFF
j_gene: TRBJ2-2; v_gene: TRBV20-1; CDR3aa: CSARKSQLGTGELFF
j_gene: TRBJ2-4; v_gene: TRBV11-2; CDR3aa: CASSLVAKNIQYF